Given below is one TCR beta chain in context. Unmatched junction bases numbered 10, after V lost 6 bases and J lost 4 bases. This CDR3 has 15 amino acids. In germline, CDR1 is LNHDA, CDR2 SQIVND (reference sequence). Some clones are missing from TCRdb's copy, which holds only in-frame ones; the method was immunoSEQ multiplex PCR. Of roughly 40,000 clones listed, around 87% are singletons. This sample stems from a study of blood T cell repertoires in COVID-19. Study background: COVID-19 samples from acute and convalescent phases originated in the United States, Italy and Spain. T cells, B-cell-depleted T cells, or PBMCs provided the cDNA or gDNA that served as material.

Sequencing was carried out using peripheral blood. The TCR comes from a man aged 30-40 years with active or convalescent COVID-19. V is TRBV19 and J is TRBJ1-1; 8 bases agree with TRBD1. In DNA, the CDR3 is TGTGCCAGTAGCCGGATGGACAGGGAGAGCACTGAAGCTTTCTTT. Translated: CASSRMDRESTEAFF.